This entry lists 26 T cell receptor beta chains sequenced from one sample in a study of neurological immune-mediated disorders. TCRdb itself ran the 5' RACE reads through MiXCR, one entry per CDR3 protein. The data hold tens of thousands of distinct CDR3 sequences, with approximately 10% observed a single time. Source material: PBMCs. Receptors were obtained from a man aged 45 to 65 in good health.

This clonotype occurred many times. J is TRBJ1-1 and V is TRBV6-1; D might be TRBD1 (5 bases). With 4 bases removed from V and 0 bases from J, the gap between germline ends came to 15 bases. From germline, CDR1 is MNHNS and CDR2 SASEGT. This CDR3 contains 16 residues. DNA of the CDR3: TGTGCCAGCAGTGCACCCCCGGGACGGTTGAACACTGAAGCTTTCTTT. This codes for CASSAPPGRLNTEAFF.

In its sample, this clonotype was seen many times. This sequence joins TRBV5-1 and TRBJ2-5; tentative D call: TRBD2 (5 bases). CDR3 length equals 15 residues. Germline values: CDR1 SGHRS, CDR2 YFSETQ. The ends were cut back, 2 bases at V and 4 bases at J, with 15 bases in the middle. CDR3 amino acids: CASSFNAPRAETQYF. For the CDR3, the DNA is TGCGCCAGCAGCTTTAATGCCCCGAGGGCAGAGACCCAGTACTTC.

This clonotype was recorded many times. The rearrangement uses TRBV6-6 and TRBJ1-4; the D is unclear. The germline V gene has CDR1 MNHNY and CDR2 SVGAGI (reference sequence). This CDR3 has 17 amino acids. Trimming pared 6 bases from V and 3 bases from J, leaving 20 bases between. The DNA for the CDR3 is TGTGCCAGCAGCCTTGACTCGTTCCGAGGGTCTAATGAAAAACTGTTTTTT. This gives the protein CASSLDSFRGSNEKLFF.

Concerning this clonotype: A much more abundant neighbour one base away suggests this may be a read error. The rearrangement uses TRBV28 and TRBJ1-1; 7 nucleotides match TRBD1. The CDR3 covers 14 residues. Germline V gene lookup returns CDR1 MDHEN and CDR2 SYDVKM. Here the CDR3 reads CASSTGQTYTDAFF. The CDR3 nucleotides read TGTGCCAGCAGCACGGGACAGACGTACACTGACGCTTTCTTT.

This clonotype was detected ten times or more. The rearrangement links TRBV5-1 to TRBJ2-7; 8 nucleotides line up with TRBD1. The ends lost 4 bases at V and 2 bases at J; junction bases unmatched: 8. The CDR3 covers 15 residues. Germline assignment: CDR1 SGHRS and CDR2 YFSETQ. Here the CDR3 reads CASSRETGEAYEQYF. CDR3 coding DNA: TGCGCCAGCAGCCGCGAGACAGGGGAGGCCTACGAGCAGTACTTC.

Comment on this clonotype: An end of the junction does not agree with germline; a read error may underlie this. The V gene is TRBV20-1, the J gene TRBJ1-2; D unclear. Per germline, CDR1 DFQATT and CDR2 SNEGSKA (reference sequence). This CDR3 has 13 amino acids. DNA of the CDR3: TGCACTGCTCCTCCCGCCTCGAACTATTGCTACACCTTC. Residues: CTAPPASNYCYTF.

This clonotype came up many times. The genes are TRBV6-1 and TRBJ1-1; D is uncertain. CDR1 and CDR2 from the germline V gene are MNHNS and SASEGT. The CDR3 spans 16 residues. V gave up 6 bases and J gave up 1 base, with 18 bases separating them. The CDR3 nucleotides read TGTGCCAGCAGCGCGGCCCCCGGACGGGCGAACACTGAAGCTTTCTTT. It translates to CASSAAPGRANTEAFF.

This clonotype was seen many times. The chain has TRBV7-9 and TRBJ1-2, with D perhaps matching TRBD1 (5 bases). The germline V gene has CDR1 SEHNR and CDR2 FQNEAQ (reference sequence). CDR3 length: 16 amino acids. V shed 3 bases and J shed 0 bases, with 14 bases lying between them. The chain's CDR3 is CASSFGAGGTNYGYTF. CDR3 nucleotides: TGTGCCAGCAGCTTCGGGGCTGGGGGAACTAACTATGGCTACACCTTC.

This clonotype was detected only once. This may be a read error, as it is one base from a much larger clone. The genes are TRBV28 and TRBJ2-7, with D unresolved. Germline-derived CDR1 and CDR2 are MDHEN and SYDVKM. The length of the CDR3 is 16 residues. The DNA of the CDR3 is TGTGCCAGCAGCCCTCGTCCGGGCCCCCGAATCTACGAGCGGTACTTC. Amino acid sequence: CASSPRPGPRIYERYF.

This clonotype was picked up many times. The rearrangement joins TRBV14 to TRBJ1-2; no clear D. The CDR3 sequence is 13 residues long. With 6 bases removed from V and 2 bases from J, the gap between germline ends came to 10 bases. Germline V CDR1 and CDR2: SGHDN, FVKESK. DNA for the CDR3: TGTGCCAGCAGGCAGACAAGGAACTATGGCTACACCTTC. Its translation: CASRQTRNYGYTF.

The CDR3 is CAISGTSGDTYEQYF. CDR3 DNA: TGTGCCATCAGCGGGACTAGCGGGGATACCTACGAGCAGTACTTC. The V gene is TRBV10-3, the J gene TRBJ2-7, with 13 bases that match TRBD2. This CDR3 is built from 15 residues. Germline loops: CDR1 ENHRY, CDR2 SYGVKD. V dropped 6 bases and J dropped 2; count of bases not matched to a gene: 4.

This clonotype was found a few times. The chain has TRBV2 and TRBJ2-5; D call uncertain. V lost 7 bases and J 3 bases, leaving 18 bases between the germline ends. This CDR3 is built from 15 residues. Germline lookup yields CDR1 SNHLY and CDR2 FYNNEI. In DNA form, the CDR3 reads TGTGCCAGCAAGGGCGAAGCTTTATTAAAAGAGACCCAGTACTTC. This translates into CASKGEALLKETQYF.

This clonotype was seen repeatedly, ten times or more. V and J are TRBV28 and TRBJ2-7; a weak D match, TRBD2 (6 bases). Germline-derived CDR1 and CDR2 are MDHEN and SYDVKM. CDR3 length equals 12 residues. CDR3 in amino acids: CVSCGAPYEQYF. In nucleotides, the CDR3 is TGTGTTTCCTGCGGGGCCCCCTACGAGCAGTACTTC. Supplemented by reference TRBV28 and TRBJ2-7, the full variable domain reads DVKVTQSSRYLVKRTGEKVFLECVQDMDHENMFWYRQDPGLGLRLIYFSYDVKMKEKGDIPEGYSVSREKKERFSLILESASTNQTSMYLCVSCGAPYEQYFGPGTRLTVT.

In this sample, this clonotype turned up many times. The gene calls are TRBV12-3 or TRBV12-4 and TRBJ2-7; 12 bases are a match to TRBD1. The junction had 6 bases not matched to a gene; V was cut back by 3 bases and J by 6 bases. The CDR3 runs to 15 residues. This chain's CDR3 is CASSFGDRGPFEQYF. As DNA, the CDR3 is TGTGCCAGCAGTTTCGGGGACAGGGGGCCGTTCGAGCAGTACTTC.

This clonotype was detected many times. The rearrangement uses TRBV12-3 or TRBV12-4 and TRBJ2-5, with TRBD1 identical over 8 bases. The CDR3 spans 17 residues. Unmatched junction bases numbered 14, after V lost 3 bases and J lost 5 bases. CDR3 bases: TGTGCCAGCAGTTTTCGTAGAGGACAGGGCCAGTGGGAGACCCAGTACTTC. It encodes CASSFRRGQGQWETQYF.

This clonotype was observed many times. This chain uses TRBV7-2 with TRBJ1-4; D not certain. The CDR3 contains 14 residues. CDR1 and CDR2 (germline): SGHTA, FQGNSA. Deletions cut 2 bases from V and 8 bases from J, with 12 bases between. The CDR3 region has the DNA TGTGCCAGCAGCTTAACCCAAGTACGGGAAAAACTGTTTTTT. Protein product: CASSLTQVREKLFF.

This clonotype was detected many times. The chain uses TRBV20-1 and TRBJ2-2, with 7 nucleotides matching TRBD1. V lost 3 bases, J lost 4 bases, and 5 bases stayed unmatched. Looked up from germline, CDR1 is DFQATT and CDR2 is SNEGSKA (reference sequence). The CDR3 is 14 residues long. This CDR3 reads CSASKGAGTGELFF. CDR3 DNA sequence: TGCAGTGCTAGTAAGGGGGCAGGCACCGGGGAGCTGTTTTTT.

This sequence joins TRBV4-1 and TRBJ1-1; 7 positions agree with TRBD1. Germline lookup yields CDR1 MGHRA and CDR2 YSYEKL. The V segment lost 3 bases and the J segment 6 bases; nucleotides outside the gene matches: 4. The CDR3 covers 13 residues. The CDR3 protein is CASSQTGSAEAFF. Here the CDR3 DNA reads TGCGCCAGCAGCCAGACAGGGTCAGCTGAAGCTTTCTTT.

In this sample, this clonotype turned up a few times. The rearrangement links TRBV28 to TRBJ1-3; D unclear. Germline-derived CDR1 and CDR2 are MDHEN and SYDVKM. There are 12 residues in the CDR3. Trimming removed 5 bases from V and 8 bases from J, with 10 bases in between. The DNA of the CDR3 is TGTGCCAGCAGTGGCGCCTGGGACACCATATATTTT. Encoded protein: CASSGAWDTIYF. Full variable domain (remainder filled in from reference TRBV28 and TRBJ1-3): DVKVTQSSRYLVKRTGEKVFLECVQDMDHENMFWYRQDPGLGLRLIYFSYDVKMKEKGDIPEGYSVSREKKERFSLILESASTNQTSMYLCASSGAWDTIYFGEGSWLTVV.

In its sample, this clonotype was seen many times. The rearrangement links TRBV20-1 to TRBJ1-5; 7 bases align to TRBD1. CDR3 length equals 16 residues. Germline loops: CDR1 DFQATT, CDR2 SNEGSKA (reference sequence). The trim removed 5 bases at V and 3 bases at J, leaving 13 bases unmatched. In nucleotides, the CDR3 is TGCAGTGCTCTCATTGGAACAGGGGTCAACAATCAGCCCCAGCATTTT. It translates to CSALIGTGVNNQPQHF.

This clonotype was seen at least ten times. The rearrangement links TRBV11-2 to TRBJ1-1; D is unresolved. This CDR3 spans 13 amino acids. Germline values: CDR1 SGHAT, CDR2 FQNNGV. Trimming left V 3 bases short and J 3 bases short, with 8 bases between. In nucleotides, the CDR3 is TGTGCCAGCAGCTTGGCGGTTGACACTGAAGCTTTCTTT. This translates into CASSLAVDTEAFF.

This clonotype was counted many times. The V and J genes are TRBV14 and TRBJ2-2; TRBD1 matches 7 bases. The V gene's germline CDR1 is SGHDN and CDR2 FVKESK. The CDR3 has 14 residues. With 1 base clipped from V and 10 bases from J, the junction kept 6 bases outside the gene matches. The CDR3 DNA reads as TGTGCCAGCAGCCAAGTCAGGGGGAAGGTGGAGCTGTTTTTT. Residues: CASSQVRGKVELFF.

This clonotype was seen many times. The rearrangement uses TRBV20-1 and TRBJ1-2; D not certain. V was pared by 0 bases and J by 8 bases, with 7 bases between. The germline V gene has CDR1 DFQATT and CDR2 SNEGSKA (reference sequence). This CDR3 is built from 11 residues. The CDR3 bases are TGCAGTGCTAGAGATCGGGAAGGCTACACCTTC. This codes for CSARDREGYTF.

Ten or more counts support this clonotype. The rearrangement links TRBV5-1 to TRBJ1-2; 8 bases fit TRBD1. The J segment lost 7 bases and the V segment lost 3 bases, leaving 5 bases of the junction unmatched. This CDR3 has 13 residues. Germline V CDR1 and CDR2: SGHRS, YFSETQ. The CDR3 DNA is TGCGCCAGCAGCTGGGACAGGTCGAGTGGCTACACCTTC. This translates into CASSWDRSSGYTF.

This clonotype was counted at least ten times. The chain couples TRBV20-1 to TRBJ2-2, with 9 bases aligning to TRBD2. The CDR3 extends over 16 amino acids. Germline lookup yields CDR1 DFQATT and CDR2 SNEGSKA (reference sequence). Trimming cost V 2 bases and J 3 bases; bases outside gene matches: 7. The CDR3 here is CSARSREREDTGELFF. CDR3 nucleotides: TGCAGTGCTAGATCAAGGGAGCGGGAGGACACCGGGGAGCTGTTTTTT.

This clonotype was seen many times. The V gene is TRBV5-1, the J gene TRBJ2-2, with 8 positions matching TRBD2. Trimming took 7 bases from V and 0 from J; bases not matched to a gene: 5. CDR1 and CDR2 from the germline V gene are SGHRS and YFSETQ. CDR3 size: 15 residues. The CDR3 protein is CASQRGSSNTGELFF. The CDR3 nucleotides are TGCGCCAGCCAGCGGGGGTCCTCGAACACCGGGGAGCTGTTTTTT.